This T cell receptor beta chain was documented in a study of Graves' ophthalmopathy and Graves' hyperthyroidism. The CDR3 is 13 amino acids. Germline V gene sequence: CDR1 SSHAT, CDR2 FNYEAQ (reference sequence). On this clonotype: Antigen unknown. At one end, the junction sequence differs from germline, possibly due to a read error.

Study results and limitations: Predictions made by the model for ophthalmopathy progression reached roughly 70% sensitivity and less than 80% specificity.

Amplification from RNA transcripts yielded the TCR beta CDR3 regions. First-round RT-PCR employed HTBI primers, with a second-round multiplex PCR after it. One entry per CDR3 protein, called by TCRdb with MiXCR from the multiplex PCR reads. The table includes over 650,000 distinct CDR3 sequences, about 41% detected once. In donors with ophthalmopathy, activity was moderate-to-severe, with CAS ≥3, NOSPECS ≥4 and duration under 3 months. The study excluded patients with other autoimmune diseases, uncontrolled infections, pregnancy or lactation. The sequence was collected from an adult man with Graves' ophthalmopathy. This chain uses TRBV7-7 with TRBJ1-4; possible D gene TRBD1, 6 bases. The sequencing sample was made of peripheral blood. In DNA, the CDR3 is TGTGCTAGCAGCTTAGCGGGGGCAGAAAAACTGTTTTTT. This sequence encodes CASSLAGAEKLFF.